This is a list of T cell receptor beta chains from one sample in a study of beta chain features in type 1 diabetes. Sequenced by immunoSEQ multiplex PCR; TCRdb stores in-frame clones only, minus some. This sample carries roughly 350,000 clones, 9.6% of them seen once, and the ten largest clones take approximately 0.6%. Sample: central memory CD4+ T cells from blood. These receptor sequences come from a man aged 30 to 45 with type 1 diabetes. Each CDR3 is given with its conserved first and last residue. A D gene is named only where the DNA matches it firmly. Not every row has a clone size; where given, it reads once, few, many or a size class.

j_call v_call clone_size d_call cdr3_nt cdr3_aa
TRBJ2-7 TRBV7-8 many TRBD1 TGTGCCAGCAGCCAAGACAGGGCAAGGCGTGGGTACGAGCAGTACTTC CASSQDRARRGYEQYF
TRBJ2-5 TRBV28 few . TGTGCCAGCAGTAAGGGGCTGGAAGAGACCCAGTACTTC CASSKGLEETQYF
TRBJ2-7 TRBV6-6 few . TGTGCCAGCAGGCGCGACAGTGAGAGCTCCTACGAGCAGTACTTC CASRRDSESSYEQYF
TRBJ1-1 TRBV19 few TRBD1 TGTGCCAGTAGTACGGACAGGGGCTCTGAAGCTTTCTTT CASSTDRGSEAFF
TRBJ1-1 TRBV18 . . TGTGCCAGCTCACCAGGGGTGAACACTGAAGCTTTCTTT CASSPGVNTEAFF
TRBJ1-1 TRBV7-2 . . TGTGCCAGCAGCTTAGTTCCCAAGGACACTGAAGCTTTCTTT CASSLVPKDTEAFF
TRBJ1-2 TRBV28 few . TGTGCCAGCAGTTCCCCCGGTACAGGGAGGAGTGGCTACACCTTC CASSSPGTGRSGYTF
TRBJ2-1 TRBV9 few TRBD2 TGTGCCAGCAGCAGGGCAGCGGGAGGACTCAATGAGCAGTTCTTC CASSRAAGGLNEQFF
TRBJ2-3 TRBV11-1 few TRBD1 TGTGCCAGCAGCCCCGGACAGGGCGAGGTGGATACGCAGTATTTT CASSPGQGEVDTQYF
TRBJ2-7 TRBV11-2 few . TGTGCCAGCAGCCCTGGCGGGTTCTACGAGCAGTACTTC CASSPGGFYEQYF
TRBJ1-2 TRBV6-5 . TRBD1 TGTGCCAGCAGTTGGGGAGGGACAGGGGGATATGGCTACACCTTC CASSWGGTGGYGYTF
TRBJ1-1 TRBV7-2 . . TGTGCCAGCAGCTTAAGGCCCCAGGGGAACACTGAAGCTTTCTTT CASSLRPQGNTEAFF
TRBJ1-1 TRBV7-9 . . TGTGCCAGCAGCCCCACGCGGCCAACTGAAGCTTTCTTT CASSPTRPTEAFF
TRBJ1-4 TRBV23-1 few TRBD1 TGCGCCAGCCCCTTCCCTGACCCCGGGACAGTGGGCCAAAAACTGTTTTTT CASPFPDPGTVGQKLFF
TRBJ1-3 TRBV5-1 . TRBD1 TGCGCCAGCAGCTCCGGGACAGGCTCTGGAAACACCATATATTTT CASSSGTGSGNTIYF
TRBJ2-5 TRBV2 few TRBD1 TGTGCCAGCAGAAGACAGGGGGAGACCCAGTACTTC CASRRQGETQYF
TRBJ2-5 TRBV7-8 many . TGTGCCAGCAGCTTTTCAGGGTCAGAGACCCAGTACTTC CASSFSGSETQYF
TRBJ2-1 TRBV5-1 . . TGCGCCAGCAGCCACGGGACAGCGGGCTACAATGAGCAGTTCTTC CASSHGTAGYNEQFF
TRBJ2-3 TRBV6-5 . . TGTGCCAGCAGTTACACAAAAGATACGCAGTATTTT CASSYTKDTQYF
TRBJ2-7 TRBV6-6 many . TGTGCCAGCAGTGATACCGGGACGGGATCCTACGAGCAGTACTTC CASSDTGTGSYEQYF